Below are 13 T cell receptor beta chains sequenced from a single sample in a study of cytomegalovirus exposure and HLA in healthy donors. The PCR used 60 Vbeta and 13 Jbeta primers. Generated by immunoSEQ multiplex PCR, the TCRdb table keeps only in-frame clones and is missing some. The sample has 150,000 to 200,000 clones; 60% to 85% are singletons. Sequenced: PBMCs. These receptor sequences come from a woman in her thirties or forties in good health and CMV-seropositive.

The gene calls are TRBV30 and TRBJ1-1; no reliable D call. The ends were cut back, 0 bases at V and 1 base at J, with 6 bases in the middle. This CDR3 comprises 13 residues. Germline-derived CDR1 and CDR2 are GTSNPN and SVGIG (reference sequence). This chain's CDR3 is CAWSVQSNTEAFF. CDR3 sequence (DNA): TGTGCCTGGAGTGTACAGTCGAACACTGAAGCTTTCTTT. Combining the CDR3 with reference TRBV30 and TRBJ1-1 gives the whole variable domain SQTIHQWPATLVQPVGSPLSLECTVEGTSNPNLYWYRQAAGRGLQLLFYSVGIGQISSEVPQNLSASRPQDRQFILSSKKLLLSDSGFYLCAWSVQSNTEAFFGQGTRLTVV.

The J gene is TRBJ1-2, the V gene TRBV28; 10 nucleotides agree with TRBD1. The CDR3 sequence is 14 residues long. Per the germline V gene, CDR1 is MDHEN and CDR2 is SYDVKM. V gave up 4 bases and J gave up 10 bases; unmatched junction bases: 9. CDR3 bases: TGTGCCAGCAGTTCGACGGGGACAGGGGTAGTCTACACCTTC. Translated: CASSSTGTGVVYTF.

The chain joins TRBV5-1 to TRBJ1-2; tentative D call: TRBD1 (6 bases). Germline CDR1 reads SGHRS; CDR2 reads YFSETQ. V lost 2 bases to trimming and J lost 5 bases, with 13 bases between them. The CDR3 consists of 14 residues. Here the CDR3 reads CASSFGQTPYGYTF. The CDR3 nucleotides are TGCGCCAGCAGCTTTGGACAGACCCCTTATGGCTACACCTTC.

The rearrangement joins TRBV7-3 to TRBJ1-1; D remains unclear. Per germline, CDR1 SGHTA and CDR2 FQGTGA. The CDR3 contains 14 residues. With 6 bases removed from V and 10 bases from J, the gap between germline ends came to 21 bases. Here the CDR3 DNA reads TGTGCCAGCAGTCTAGGCCCCGGGATGGAAAGAGCTTTCTTT. This codes for CASSLGPGMERAFF.

This clone showed up just a few times. This sequence joins TRBV5-5 and TRBJ1-2, with 9 positions matching TRBD1. The CDR3 loop spans 16 amino acids. Germline V lookup: CDR1 SGHKS, CDR2 YYEKEE (reference sequence). The V gene end was trimmed by 0 bases and the J gene end by 5 bases; junction bases not matched to a gene: 8. CDR3 sequence: CASSLAGTGTVYGYTF. In nucleotides, the CDR3 is TGTGCCAGCAGCTTGGCCGGGACAGGGACCGTATATGGCTACACCTTC.

The CDR3 region is CASSTESGANVLTF. CDR3 sequence (DNA): TGTGCCAGCAGTACCGAGTCTGGGGCCAACGTCCTGACTTTC. The chain employs TRBV28 and TRBJ2-6; the D is unclear. Germline CDR1 reads MDHEN; CDR2 reads SYDVKM. Trimming took 5 bases from V and 1 from J, leaving 6 bases between them. This CDR3 is 14 amino acids long. The full variable domain, completed using reference TRBV28 and TRBJ2-6, is DVKVTQSSRYLVKRTGEKVFLECVQDMDHENMFWYRQDPGLGLRLIYFSYDVKMKEKGDIPEGYSVSREKKERFSLILESASTNQTSMYLCASSTESGANVLTFGAGSRLTVL.

J is TRBJ2-5 and V is TRBV4-2; a weak D match, TRBD1 (5 bases). Trimming pared 4 bases from V and 3 bases from J, leaving 18 bases between. CDR3 length: 16 amino acids. The germline V gene encodes CDR1 LGHNA and CDR2 YNFKEQ. CDR3 sequence (DNA): TGTGCCAGCAGCCCTAAAGGGGTAGCAGGAGAAGAGACCCAGTACTTC. It translates to CASSPKGVAGEETQYF.

There are a few counts of this clone. The chain recombines TRBV7-9 with TRBJ1-2, with D possibly TRBD1 on 5 matching bases. The CDR3 length is 12 residues. Germline V CDR1 and CDR2: SEHNR, FQNEAQ (reference sequence). The V gene lost 6 bases and the J gene lost 6 bases, with 11 bases spanning the gap. The CDR3 bases are TGTGCCAGCAGGGAACAGGAAGATGGCTACACCTTC. As protein: CASREQEDGYTF. Full variable domain (outside the CDR3, taken from reference TRBV7-9 and TRBJ1-2): DTGVSQNPRHKITKRGQNVTFRCDPISEHNRLYWYRQTLGQGPEFLTYFQNEAQLEKSRLLSDRFSAERPKGSFSTLEIQRTEQGDSAMYLCASREQEDGYTFGSGTRLTVV.

The CDR3 DNA follows: TGTGCCAGCTCACCATCGGGGTCAGGAGAAAAACTGTTTTTT. Amino acids: CASSPSGSGEKLFF. The chain employs TRBV18 and TRBJ1-4; D is undetermined. The CDR3 has 14 residues. V gave up 2 bases and J gave up 8 bases, with 12 bases separating them. Germline CDR1 reads KGHSH; CDR2 reads LQKENI.

For this clone: The junction shows a germline mismatch at one end, possibly a read error. The V gene is TRBV7-9, the J gene TRBJ2-1; D call uncertain. The CDR3 has 12 residues. The germline V gene has CDR1 SEHNR and CDR2 FQNEAQ (reference sequence). The CDR3 coding sequence is TGTTCCAGCAGCCAATTTGACAATGAGCAGTTCTTC. It is translated as CSSSQFDNEQFF.

The genes are TRBV19 and TRBJ2-1, with D possibly TRBD1 on 6 matching bases. The length of the CDR3 is 14 residues. The germline V gene encodes CDR1 LNHDA and CDR2 SQIVND (reference sequence). Deletions cut 5 bases from V and 10 bases from J, with 18 bases between. CDR3 protein: CASSVRQDIPEQFF. CDR3 DNA sequence: TGTGCCAGTAGTGTCCGACAGGACATCCCGGAGCAGTTCTTC.

This rearrangement joins TRBV19 to TRBJ1-2, with D possibly matching TRBD1 (6 bases). The CDR3 loop spans 16 amino acids. Germline V CDR1 and CDR2: LNHDA, SQIVND (reference sequence). Trimming removed 5 bases from V and 4 bases from J, with 20 bases in between. The CDR3 DNA reads TGTGCCAGTAGTCCACGGACAGCTACACCCGGCTATGGCTACACCTTC. It codes for CASSPRTATPGYGYTF.

As concerns this clone: At one of its ends the junction is not consistent with the germline gene, which may arise from a read error. Within the sample, other DNA sequences also encode this same CDR3. The chain carries TRBV6-6 and TRBJ2-2, with D possibly TRBD2 on 5 matching bases. The CDR3 covers 16 residues. Looked up from germline, CDR1 is MNHNY and CDR2 is SVGAGI (reference sequence). The CDR3 is CASSYSETTNTGELFF. The CDR3 region has the DNA TGTGCCAGCAGTTACTCCGAAACAACAAACACCGGGGAGCTGTTTTTC.